This TCR beta chain appears in the sequencing data of a study of T cell repertoires in cytomegalovirus infection. V lost 5 bases and J lost 2, with 15 bases in between. The CDR3 length is 16 residues. Germline CDR1 and CDR2: SGHVS and FNYEAQ. TCRdb reprocessed the reads via MiXCR and lists one record per CDR3 protein. The table lists 700,000 to 850,000 distinct CDR3 sequences, about 30% of them singletons. There are a few counts of this clonotype. Its antigen is currently unknown. The sequenced sample was cultured CD8+ T cells from PBMCs, obtained from culture after CMV antigen stimulation. V and J are TRBV7-6 and TRBJ2-2, with D possibly called TRBD1 or TRBD2 (6 bases each). The clonotype comes from a human donor in good health (CMV status not recorded). Some clones in this sample may be carry-over from other donors' samples. The DNA of the CDR3 is TGTGCCAGCAGCCCTAGGGCGGGACAAAACACCGGGGAGCTGTTTTTT. Translating gives CASSPRAGQNTGELFF.